This T cell receptor (beta chain) stems from a study of blood T cell repertoires in COVID-19. Study in general: There were acute and convalescent COVID-19 samples, and they came from the United States, Italy and Spain.

Original methodology: Amplified reference gene primers provided the basis for estimating nucleated cell counts. The repertoire was sequenced with immunoSEQ multiplex PCR; TCRdb's copy has only in-frame clones and lacks some. V, J and clone size derive from that table, while D and trimming were established from the DNA sequence. The sample holds tens of thousands of clones, approximately 80% seen once. The sequence was collected from a man older than 75 with COVID-19, enrolled during active disease. Sample: peripheral blood.

The CDR3 protein is CASSHRLAGEETQYF. The CDR3 nucleotides read TGTGCCAGCAGCCACCGACTAGCGGGAGAAGAGACCCAGTACTTC. The chain combines TRBV3-1 (or the pseudogene TRBV3-2) with TRBJ2-5, with 12 bases fitting TRBD2. Germline CDR1 LGHDT, CDR2 YNNKEL (reference sequence). CDR3 length: 15 amino acids. The V and J ends lost 3 bases and 3 bases, in that order; junction bases with no gene match: 2.